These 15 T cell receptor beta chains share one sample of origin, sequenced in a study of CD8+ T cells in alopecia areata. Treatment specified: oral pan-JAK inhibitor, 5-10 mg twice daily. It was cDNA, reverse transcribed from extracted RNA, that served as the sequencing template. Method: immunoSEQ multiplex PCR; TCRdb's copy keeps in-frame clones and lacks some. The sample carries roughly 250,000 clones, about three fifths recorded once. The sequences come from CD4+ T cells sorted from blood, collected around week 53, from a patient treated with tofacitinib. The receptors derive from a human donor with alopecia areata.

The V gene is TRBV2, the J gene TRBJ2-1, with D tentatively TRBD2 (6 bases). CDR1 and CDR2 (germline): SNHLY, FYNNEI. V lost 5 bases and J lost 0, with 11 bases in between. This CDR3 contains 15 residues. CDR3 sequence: CASSRRGSSYNEQFF. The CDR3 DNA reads TGTGCCAGCAGTAGGAGGGGTAGCTCCTACAATGAGCAGTTCTTC.

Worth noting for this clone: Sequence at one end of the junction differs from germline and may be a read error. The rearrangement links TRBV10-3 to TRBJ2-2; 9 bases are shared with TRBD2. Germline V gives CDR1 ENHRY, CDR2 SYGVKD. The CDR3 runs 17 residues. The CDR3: CAISVISGGINIGELFF. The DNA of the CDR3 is TGTGCCATCAGTGTGATTAGCGGGGGCATTAACATCGGGGAGCTGTTTTTT.

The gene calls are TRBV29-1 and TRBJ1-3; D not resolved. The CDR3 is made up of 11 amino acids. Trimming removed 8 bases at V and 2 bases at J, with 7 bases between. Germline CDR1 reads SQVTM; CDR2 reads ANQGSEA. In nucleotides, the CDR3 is TGCAGCTCTTCCACTGGAAACACCATATATTTT. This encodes CSSSTGNTIYF.

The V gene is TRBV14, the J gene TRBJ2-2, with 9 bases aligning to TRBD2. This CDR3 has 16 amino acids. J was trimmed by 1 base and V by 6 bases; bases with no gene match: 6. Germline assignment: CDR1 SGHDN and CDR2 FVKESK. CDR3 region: CASRPTTSGNTGELFF. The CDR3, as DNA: TGTGCCAGCAGACCCACGACTAGCGGGAACACCGGGGAGCTGTTTTTT.

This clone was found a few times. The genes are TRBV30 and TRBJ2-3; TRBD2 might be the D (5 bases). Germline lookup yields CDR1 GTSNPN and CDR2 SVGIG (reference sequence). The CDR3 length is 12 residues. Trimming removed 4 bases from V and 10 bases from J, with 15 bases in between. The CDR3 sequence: CAWTRRESPQYF. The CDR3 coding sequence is TGTGCCTGGACCCGACGGGAAAGTCCGCAGTATTTT.

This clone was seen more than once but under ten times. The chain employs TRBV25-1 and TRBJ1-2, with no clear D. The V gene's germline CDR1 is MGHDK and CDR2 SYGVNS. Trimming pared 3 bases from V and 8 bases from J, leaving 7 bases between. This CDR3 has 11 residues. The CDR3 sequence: CASSESGGYTF. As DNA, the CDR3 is TGTGCCAGCAGTGAGTCGGGAGGCTACACCTTC.

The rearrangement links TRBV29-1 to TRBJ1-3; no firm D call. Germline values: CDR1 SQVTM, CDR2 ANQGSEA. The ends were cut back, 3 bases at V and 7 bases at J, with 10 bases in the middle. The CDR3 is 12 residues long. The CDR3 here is CSVEGARNTIYF. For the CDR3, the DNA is TGCAGCGTTGAGGGCGCTCGGAACACCATATATTTT.

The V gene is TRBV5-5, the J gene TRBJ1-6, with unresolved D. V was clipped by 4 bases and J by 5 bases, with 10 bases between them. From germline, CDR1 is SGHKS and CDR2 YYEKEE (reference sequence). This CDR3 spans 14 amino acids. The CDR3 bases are TGTGCCAGCAGCGCCCTAGTAGATAATTCACCCCTCCACTTT. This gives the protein CASSALVDNSPLHF.

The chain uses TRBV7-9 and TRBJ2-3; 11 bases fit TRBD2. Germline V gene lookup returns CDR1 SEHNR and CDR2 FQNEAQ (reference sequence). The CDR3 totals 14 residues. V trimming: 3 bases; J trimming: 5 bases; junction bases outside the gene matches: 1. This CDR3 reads CASSFLAGGDTQYF. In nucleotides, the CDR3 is TGTGCCAGCAGCTTTCTAGCGGGGGGAGATACGCAGTATTTT.

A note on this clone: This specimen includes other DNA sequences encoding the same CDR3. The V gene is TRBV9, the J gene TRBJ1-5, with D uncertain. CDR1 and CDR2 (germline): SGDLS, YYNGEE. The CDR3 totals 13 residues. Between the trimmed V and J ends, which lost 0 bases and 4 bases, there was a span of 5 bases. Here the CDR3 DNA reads TGTGCCAGCAGCGTAGGGGTGAATCAGCCCCAGCATTTT. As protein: CASSVGVNQPQHF.

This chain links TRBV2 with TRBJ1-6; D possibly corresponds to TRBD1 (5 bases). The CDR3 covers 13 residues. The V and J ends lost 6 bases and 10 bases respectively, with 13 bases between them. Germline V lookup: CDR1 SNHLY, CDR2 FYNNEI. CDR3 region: CASRAGLRSPLHF. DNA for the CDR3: TGTGCCAGCAGAGCGGGGCTCCGGTCACCCCTCCACTTT.

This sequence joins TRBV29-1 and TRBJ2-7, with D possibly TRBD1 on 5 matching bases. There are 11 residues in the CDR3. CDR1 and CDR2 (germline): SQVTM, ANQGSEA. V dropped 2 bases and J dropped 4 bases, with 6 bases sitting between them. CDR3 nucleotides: TGCAGCGTTGAACAGGGTTACGAGCAGTACTTC. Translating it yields CSVEQGYEQYF.

The CDR3 DNA reads TGTGCCAGCAGCCAAACGGGGGGCCAAGAGACCCAGTACTTC. This codes for CASSQTGGQETQYF. The chain links TRBV7-3 to TRBJ2-5, with 7 bases identical to TRBD2. The CDR3 sequence is 14 residues long. Losses at the gene ends were 5 bases for V and 1 base for J; bases not matched to a gene: 4. Germline loops: CDR1 SGHTA, CDR2 FQGTGA. Drawing the rest from reference TRBV7-3 and TRBJ2-5, the complete variable domain is GAGVSQTPSNKVTEKGKYVELRCDPISGHTALYWYRQSLGQGPEFLIYFQGTGAADDSGLPNDRFFAVRPEGSVSTLKIQRTERGDSAVYLCASSQTGGQETQYFGPGTRLLVL.

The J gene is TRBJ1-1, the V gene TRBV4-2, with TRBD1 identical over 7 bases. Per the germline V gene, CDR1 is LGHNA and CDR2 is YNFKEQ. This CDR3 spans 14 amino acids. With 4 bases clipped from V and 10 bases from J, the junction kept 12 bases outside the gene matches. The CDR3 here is CASSLEKTGTGAFF. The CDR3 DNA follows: TGTGCCAGCAGCCTCGAGAAGACAGGGACGGGAGCTTTCTTT.

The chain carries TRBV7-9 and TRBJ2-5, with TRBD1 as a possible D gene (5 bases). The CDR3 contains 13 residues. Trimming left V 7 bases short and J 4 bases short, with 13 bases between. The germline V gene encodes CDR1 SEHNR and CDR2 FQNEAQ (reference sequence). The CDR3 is CASKARERETQYF. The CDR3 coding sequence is TGTGCCAGCAAGGCCAGGGAACGAGAGACCCAGTACTTC.